This T cell receptor (beta chain) was recovered during a study of CD4+ T cells in melanoma. Per germline, CDR1 SGHRS and CDR2 YFSETQ. CDR3 size: 13 residues. V lost 4 bases and J lost 4; bases outside the gene matches: 5. Study observations and caveats: CD8+ T cell, macrophage and B cell function reportedly correlated with neoantigen-specific CD4+ T cells.

Profiling relied on immunoSEQ multiplex PCR, and the TCRdb table lists in-frame clones only, not all of them. Here the sample spans about 110,000 clones, about 92% being singletons. The sample holds one count of this clone. The antigen remains unidentified. The source of this sequence is a human donor with melanoma. Sequencing used peripheral blood. The chain employs TRBV5-1 and TRBJ2-7; 7 nucleotides match TRBD2. The CDR3 is CASSSYSGYEQYF. The CDR3 DNA reads as TGCGCCAGCAGCAGCTATAGCGGGTACGAGCAGTACTTC.